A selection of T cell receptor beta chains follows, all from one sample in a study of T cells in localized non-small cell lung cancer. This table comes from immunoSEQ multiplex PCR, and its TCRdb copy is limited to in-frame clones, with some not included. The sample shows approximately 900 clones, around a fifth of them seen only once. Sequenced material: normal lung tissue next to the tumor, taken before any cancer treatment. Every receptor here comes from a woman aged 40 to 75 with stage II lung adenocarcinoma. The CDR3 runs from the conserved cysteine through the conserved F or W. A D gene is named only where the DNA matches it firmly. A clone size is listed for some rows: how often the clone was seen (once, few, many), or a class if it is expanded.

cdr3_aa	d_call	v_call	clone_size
CSVEDGNTEAFF	.	TRBV29-1	few
CASSISTTAKNIQYF	.	TRBV19	.
CASSEKGFTEAFF	.	TRBV9	few
CASSQGLAGGQETQYF	TRBD2	TRBV5-1	few
CASSYSTSANEQFF	TRBD2	TRBV6-8	.
CASSSGASKQETQYF	.	TRBV19	.
CASTPVGRGGDTEAFF	.	TRBV19	few
CASSPITSGGAGEQFF	TRBD2	TRBV11-3	.
CASNAGSQGADTQYF	.	TRBV9	.
CASSSQFGNEQYF	.	TRBV19	.
CATSRDSEETYYGYTF	.	TRBV15	few
CASSPRTSGGAGGANVLTF	TRBD2	TRBV18	.